One and the same sample provided the 22 T cell receptor beta chains below, sequenced in a study of tumor-infiltrating lymphocytes in primary liver carcinoma. Researchers generated TCR beta cDNA from roughly 520 ng of total RNA, relying on a constant-region primer. Three nested multiplex PCR rounds, a slightly modified ARM-PCR method, built the TCR beta libraries. For approximately 10 cycles apiece, the opening two PCR rounds ran with TRBV1-TRBV30 forward primers and a C-beta reverse primer. TCRdb ran MiXCR on the multiplex PCR reads and lists one entry per CDR3 protein. The sample lists fewer than 75,000 distinct CDR3 sequences, 60% to 85% seen once, with approximately 50% in the top ten. Bulk tissue was left unsorted, and RNA and DNA were co-extracted from approximately 20-30 mg of it. The sequenced sample was liver tumor tissue from sampling region 2. Subset defined: tumor region T2, inferior pole. These receptors were taken from a man aged 40-49 years with primary liver carcinoma and hepatitis B virus infection.

In the case of this clonotype: The conserved closing phenylalanine or tryptophan is absent in this CDR3, likely reflecting a read error. The chain links TRBV10-3 to TRBJ2-7; 8 bases fit TRBD2. V gave up 8 bases and J gave up 0 bases; unmatched junction bases: 21. CDR1 and CDR2 (germline): ENHRY, SYGVKD. The CDR3 spans 19 residues. The CDR3 spells CAISKRSGLVGGFSYEQYL. As DNA, the CDR3 is TGTGCCATCTCCAAACGATCGGGACTAGTGGGAGGGTTCTCCTACGAGCAGTACCTC.

A word on this clonotype: Germline is not matched at one junction end, which may reflect a read error. The chain recombines TRBV4-2 with TRBJ1-4; no definite D call. The CDR3 is 15 amino acids. The germline V gene encodes CDR1 LGHNA and CDR2 YNFKEQ. CDR3 DNA: TGTACCAGCAGCCAAGAACGGATTCCTAATGAAAAACTGTTTTTT. The encoded protein is CTSSQERIPNEKLFF.

A word on this clonotype: Its ends do not fully match the called genes, so a read error is possible. V and J are TRBV4-3 and TRBJ2-1; weak D call: TRBD1 (5 bases). The CDR3 has 13 residues. Germline V gene data show CDR1 as LGHNA and CDR2 as YSLEER. The DNA for the CDR3 is TGCGCCAACAGCCAAACAGGTTACAATGAGCAGCTCTTC. Its protein product is CANSQTGYNEQLF.

Comment on this clonotype: Germline and junction disagree at one end, which may indicate a read error. The genes are TRBV4-2 and TRBJ1-4; D ambiguous. This CDR3 is 13 amino acids long. Germline CDR1 LGHNA, CDR2 YNFKEQ. CDR3 sequence (DNA): TGTGCCAGCGGCCAGCCCCACCCTGAAAAACTGTTTTTT. This encodes CASGQPHPEKLFF.

This clonotype came up many times. The DNA of the CDR3 is TGTGCCAGCAGCTTCAAGGGGGGTAGCAATGAGCAGTTCTTC. This sequence encodes CASSFKGGSNEQFF. The chain joins TRBV5-4 to TRBJ2-1, with D perhaps given as TRBD1 or TRBD2 (6 bases each). Germline V gene lookup returns CDR1 SGHNT and CDR2 YYREEE (reference sequence). With 2 bases removed from V and 6 bases from J, the gap between germline ends came to 12 bases. The CDR3 has 14 residues.

This clonotype has more than one count but fewer than ten. At one end, the junction sequence differs from germline, possibly due to a read error. The rearrangement uses TRBV6-5 and TRBJ2-1; tentatively, D is TRBD1 (6 bases). This CDR3 spans 15 amino acids. Germline V gene lookup returns CDR1 MNHEY and CDR2 SVGAGI. Here the CDR3 reads CASNYGAGASNEQFF. CDR3 nucleotide sequence: TGTGCCAGCAATTACGGGGCAGGGGCGTCCAATGAGCAGTTCTTC.

The V call is TRBV11-1, the J call TRBJ2-4, with 8 nucleotides matching TRBD2. Unmatched junction bases numbered 19, after V lost 3 bases and J lost 12 bases. This CDR3 is 17 amino acids long. The germline gives CDR1 SGHAT, CDR2 FQDESV (reference sequence). The CDR3 sequence is CASSFPGTSGTKDTQYF. Written as DNA, the CDR3 is TGTGCCAGCAGCTTTCCCGGGACTAGTGGGACCAAAGACACTCAGTACTTC.

Concerning this clonotype itself: A clone one base away is much larger, so this may be a read error. The chain recombines TRBV11-2 with TRBJ1-6, with a weak D call TRBD1 (5 bases). Trimming left V 8 bases short and J 7 bases short, with 12 bases between. The CDR3 sequence is 13 residues long. Germline loops: CDR1 SGHAT, CDR2 FQNNGV. CDR3 bases: TGTGCCAGCGTCGGGACGAGGAATTCACCCCTCCACTTT. Its protein product is CASVGTRNSPLHF.

This rearrangement joins TRBV11-2 to TRBJ2-3, with D unclear. This CDR3 has 12 amino acids. The germline V gene has CDR1 SGHAT and CDR2 FQNNGV. The ends were cut back, 11 bases at V and 0 bases at J, with 9 bases in the middle. The CDR3: CAGDASTDTQYF. As DNA, the CDR3 is TGTGCCGGCGACGCCAGCACAGATACGCAGTATTTT.

The chain carries TRBV15 and TRBJ2-7; D gene ambiguous. CDR1 and CDR2 (germline): LNHNV, YYDKDF (reference sequence). V lost 0 bases and J lost 3, with 6 bases in between. There are 13 residues in the CDR3. CDR3 DNA: TGTGCCACCAGCAGAGATATCTTCTACGAGCAGTACTTC. As protein: CATSRDIFYEQYF.

This clonotype turned up a few times. This chain links TRBV12-3 or TRBV12-4 with TRBJ2-5; either TRBD1 or TRBD2 may supply D (5 bases each). The CDR3 is 15 amino acids. Trimming cost V 3 bases and J 3 bases, with 14 bases left between them. CDR3 loop: CASSFSPGLKETQYF. In DNA form, the CDR3 reads TGTGCCAGCAGTTTTTCTCCGGGGCTAAAAGAGACCCAGTACTTC.

In the case of this clonotype: This clone may be a read error of a much larger clone one base away. This chain joins TRBV5-1 and TRBJ2-7; 7 positions match TRBD2. The CDR3 loop spans 14 amino acids. The germline CDR1 and CDR2 sequences are SGHRS and YFSETQ. The CDR3 spells CASSYLADPYERYF. The CDR3 DNA reads as TGCGCCAGCAGCTACCTAGCGGATCCCTACGAGCGGTACTTC.

Remarks on this clonotype: The missing conserved phenylalanine or tryptophan at the end of this CDR3 makes a read error likely. The chain links TRBV4-1 to TRBJ1-6, with D perhaps TRBD1 (6 bases). Germline-derived CDR1 and CDR2 are MGHRA and YSYEKL. This CDR3 is built from 15 residues. V was clipped by 1 base and J by 6 bases, with 10 bases between them. The CDR3 DNA sequence: TGCGCCAGCAGCCAAGGAGGGGGTCGTAATTCACCCCTCCACTTA. Its translation is CASSQGGGRNSPLHL.

Of note for this clonotype: One end of the junction varies from germline; a read error may be responsible. The V gene is TRBV6-1, the J gene TRBJ2-1, with D uncertain. Looked up from germline, CDR1 is MNHNS and CDR2 is SASEGT. This CDR3 is 14 amino acids long. CDR3 in amino acids: CASYIPLSYNKQFF. The CDR3 region has the DNA TGTGCCAGCTATATCCCGCTCTCCTACAATAAGCAGTTCTTC.

As to this clonotype: An end of the junction does not agree with germline; a read error may underlie this. The CDR3 sequence is CVSSQTPGGGKETQHF. In DNA form, the CDR3 reads TGTGTCAGCAGCCAAACTCCAGGCGGTGGGAAAGAGACCCAGCACTTC. The chain carries TRBV11-2 and TRBJ2-5; D ambiguous. The CDR3 contains 16 residues. Germline V gene data show CDR1 as SGHAT and CDR2 as FQNNGV. Full variable domain (remainder filled in from reference TRBV11-2 and TRBJ2-5): EAGVAQSPRYKIIEKRQSVAFWCNPISGHATLYWYQQILGQGPKLLIQFQNNGVVDDSQLPKDRFSAERLKGVDSTLKIQPAKLEDSAVYLCVSSQTPGGGKETQHFGPGTRLLVL.

The table lists this clonotype with a few counts. No DNA is shown, since the ends of the CDR3 on it are uncertain; the CDR3 is the one TCRdb lists. V usage is TRBV6-1 and J usage is TRBJ2-7; the table's TRBD1 call for D was not verified on the DNA. The CDR3 sequence runs 14 residues, both termini included. CDR1 is MNHNS and CDR2 is SASEGT in the germline V gene. This CDR3 is CASKVGRGITKEYF.

The chain employs TRBV29-1 and TRBJ2-1; the D gene is possibly TRBD1 (5 bases). V was trimmed by 7 bases and J by 9 bases, leaving 13 bases between them. CDR1 and CDR2 from the germline V gene are SQVTM and ANQGSEA. The CDR3 length is 11 residues. Written as DNA, the CDR3 is TGCAGCGGGGGCTCGGAAAGTGAGCAGTTCTTC. Translated: CSGGSESEQFF.

The chain carries TRBV5-4 and TRBJ2-7, with 8 positions matching TRBD2. The length of the CDR3 is 17 residues. Germline V gene data show CDR1 as SGHNT and CDR2 as YYREEE (reference sequence). V shed 4 bases, J shed 3 bases, and the junction held 15 bases outside the gene matches. The CDR3 DNA reads as TGTGCCAGCAGCCCCGCCATTGGAGCGGGAGTATTCTACGAGCAGTACTTC. Amino acids: CASSPAIGAGVFYEQYF.

As regards this clonotype: One end of the junction does not line up with germline, which may come from a read error. The chain carries TRBV5-1 and TRBJ2-7; 12 bases align to TRBD2. This CDR3 is 15 amino acids long. CDR1 SGHRS and CDR2 YFSETQ come from the germline V gene. The chain's CDR3 is CASSETSGGAYEQYF. In DNA, the CDR3 is TGCGCCAGCAGCGAGACTAGCGGGGGTGCCTACGAACAGTACTTC.

With regard to this clonotype: Lacking the conserved final phenylalanine or tryptophan, this CDR3 likely reflects a read error. CDR3 amino acids: CAGSLELLVGMNEQFS. The CDR3 DNA reads TGTGCCGGCAGCTTAGAGCTCCTAGTGGGAATGAATGAGCAGTTCTCC. The rearrangement uses TRBV11-2 and TRBJ2-1; D is unresolved. This CDR3 has 16 residues. Germline CDR1 is SGHAT and CDR2 is FQNNGV.

As for this clonotype: Sequence at one end of the junction differs from germline and may be a read error. The rearrangement joins TRBV4-3 to TRBJ2-5; unclear D gene. From germline, CDR1 is LGHNA and CDR2 YSLEER. This CDR3 comprises 14 residues. DNA of the CDR3: TGCACCAGCAACCAAGAGGAGTACTTAGAGACCCAGTACTTC. Its protein is CTSNQEEYLETQYF.

A note on this clonotype: In this CDR3 the conserved last residue, phenylalanine or tryptophan, is missing, so a read error is likely. It is unclear where the CDR3 begins or ends on the DNA, so no DNA is shown, and the CDR3 is as TCRdb lists it. V usage is TRBV7-9 and J usage is TRBJ2-7. The CDR3 extends over 14 residues, inclusive of both ends. Germline V gene sequence: CDR1 SEHNR, CDR2 FQNEAQ (reference sequence). CDR3: CVSNLPQGVNVLYY.